What follows are 26 T cell receptor beta chains derived from one specimen sequenced in a study of ipilimumab plus nivolumab after autologous stem cell transplantation. Clones were sequenced by immunoSEQ multiplex PCR, and TCRdb holds only the in-frame ones, with some missing. The table has 10,000 to 15,000 clones, around 73% seen once. The sequences come from PBMCs, collected in a trial of ipilimumab plus nivolumab as post-transplant consolidation. These receptors all stem from a male donor with diffuse large B-cell lymphoma.

The CDR3 loop reads CAESGPKGTSNQPQHF. In nucleotides, the CDR3 is TGTGCCGAATCGGGGCCAAAGGGGACTAGCAATCAGCCCCAGCATTTT. This chain uses TRBV30 with TRBJ1-5, with a tentative D call TRBD1 (5 bases). CDR3 length: 16 amino acids. V gave up 8 bases and J gave up 0 bases, with 20 bases separating them. Germline CDR1 reads GTSNPN; CDR2 reads SVGIG (reference sequence).

This clone qualifies as large. The CDR3 loop reads CASSLSSRDRPYEQYF. The DNA of the CDR3 is TGTGCCAGCAGTTTATCTTCCCGGGACAGGCCCTACGAGCAGTACTTC. V gene TRBV27 combines with J gene TRBJ2-7, with 8 bases fitting TRBD1. With V trimmed by 0 bases and J by 2 bases, 6 bases remained unmatched. This CDR3 is 16 amino acids long. Germline CDR1 MNHEY, CDR2 SMNVEV (reference sequence).

This clone was counted only a few times. The rearrangement uses TRBV4-1 and TRBJ1-5; D is unresolved. The CDR3 contains 15 residues. Germline V gives CDR1 MGHRA, CDR2 YSYEKL. Trimming took off 0 bases at V and 6 bases at J, with 12 bases between the two ends. The CDR3 DNA sequence: TGCGCCAGCAGCCAAGATCGGAAGGGCGGTCAGCCCCAGCATTTT. This sequence encodes CASSQDRKGGQPQHF.

A word on this clone: The conserved phenylalanine or tryptophan normally closing the CDR3 is absent here, so this likely arose from a read error. The rearrangement links TRBV6-5 to TRBJ1-1; D is undetermined. Deletions cut 5 bases from V and 0 bases from J, with 10 bases between. Per the germline V gene, CDR1 is MNHEY and CDR2 is SVGAGI. CDR3 length: 14 amino acids. The CDR3, as DNA: TGTGCCAGCAGTGACTGGACGGTGAACACTGAAGCTTTCCTT. Its protein product is CASSDWTVNTEAFL.

The J gene is TRBJ2-5, the V gene TRBV30, with D unclear. CDR1 GTSNPN and CDR2 SVGIG come from the germline V gene (reference sequence). The V end lost 5 bases, the J end lost 5 bases, and 21 bases lay between the germline ends. The CDR3 is 15 residues long. The CDR3 here is CAWVERTGRRETQYF. The DNA of the CDR3 is TGTGCCTGGGTGGAAAGGACGGGCCGGCGGGAGACCCAGTACTTC.

This chain joins TRBV15 and TRBJ2-7, with a possible D match to TRBD2 (6 bases). This CDR3 has 15 residues. V lost 3 bases, J lost 0 bases, and 12 bases lay in between. Looked up from germline, CDR1 is LNHNV and CDR2 is YYDKDF (reference sequence). In nucleotides, the CDR3 is TGTGCCACCAGCAGTAGCGGACCGAACTCCTACGAGCAGTACTTC. Its protein is CATSSSGPNSYEQYF.

V and J are TRBV5-4 and TRBJ2-5; the D is unclear. V was trimmed by 3 bases and J by 0 bases, leaving 12 bases between them. Germline CDR1 and CDR2: SGHNT and YYREEE (reference sequence). This CDR3 is built from 15 residues. In nucleotides, the CDR3 is TGTGCCAGCAGCTCCACGGACGGGCACCAAGAGACCCAGTACTTC. As protein: CASSSTDGHQETQYF.

The V call is TRBV2, the J call TRBJ2-2; no reliable D call. Trimming removed 8 bases at V and 4 bases at J, with 8 bases between. This CDR3 spans 12 amino acids. The germline gives CDR1 SNHLY, CDR2 FYNNEI. The CDR3 sequence: CASDDFTGELFF. Written as DNA, the CDR3 is TGTGCCAGCGATGACTTCACCGGGGAGCTGTTTTTT.

This clone appeared a few times. The rearrangement joins TRBV2 to TRBJ1-5; tentative D call: TRBD1 (5 bases). Trimming stripped 7 bases from V and 2 bases from J, with 6 bases between. The CDR3 runs 12 residues. Germline CDR1 SNHLY, CDR2 FYNNEI. The CDR3 loop is CASTRGNQPQHF. The CDR3 nucleotides read TGTGCCAGCACCAGGGGCAATCAGCCCCAGCATTTT.

The V and J genes are TRBV25-1 and TRBJ2-7; tentative D call: TRBD1 (6 bases). The CDR3 consists of 11 residues. Germline V gives CDR1 MGHDK, CDR2 SYGVNS. V lost 11 bases to trimming and J lost 6 bases, with 14 bases between them. The CDR3 DNA reads TGTGCCGGGGGCTTCGGTTCCGAGCAGTACTTC. Translating gives CAGGFGSEQYF.

J is TRBJ2-7 and V is TRBV6-9; D remains unclear. The CDR3 has 12 residues. From germline, CDR1 is MNHGY and CDR2 SVAAGI. Trimming took 4 bases from V and 2 from J, leaving 6 bases between them. The CDR3 protein is CASSSRTYEQYF. In DNA form, the CDR3 reads TGTGCCAGCAGTTCCCGAACCTACGAGCAGTACTTC.

The V and J genes are TRBV4-3 and TRBJ2-2, with D possibly TRBD1 on 5 matching bases. Per germline, CDR1 LGHNA and CDR2 YSLEER. The CDR3 has 17 residues. Trimming took off 3 bases at V and 5 bases at J, with 19 bases between the two ends. The CDR3 bases are TGCGCCAGCAGCCAGGCCCCCCTCGTCAGGGTAACCGGGGAGCTGTTTTTT. Protein sequence: CASSQAPLVRVTGELFF.

By share, this clone counts as medium-sized. The chain is built from TRBV21-1 and TRBJ2-7; the table's D call of TRBD1 was not tested on the DNA. TRBV21-1 corresponds to a pseudogene. The CDR3 is 15 residues long. In DNA, the CDR3 is TGTGCCATCGCCCCCACTGACAGGGAATACGGCGAGCAGTACTTC. Protein sequence: CAIAPTDREYGEQYF.

The chain carries TRBV18 and TRBJ2-5; D might be TRBD1 (5 bases). V gave up 6 bases and J gave up 9 bases, with 20 bases separating them. This CDR3 is 14 amino acids long. CDR1 is KGHSH, CDR2 LQKENI, per germline. DNA of the CDR3: TGTGCCAGCTCCCTCCCGGGCCCCCAACAGGCCCAGTACTTC. This sequence encodes CASSLPGPQQAQYF. Supplemented by reference TRBV18 and TRBJ2-5, the full variable domain reads NAGVMQNPRHLVRRRGQEARLRCSPMKGHSHVYWYRQLPEEGLKFMVYLQKENIIDESGMPKERFSAEFPKEGPSILRIQQVVRGDSAAYFCASSLPGPQQAQYFGPGTRLLVL.

The chain employs TRBV6-1 and TRBJ2-7, with 9 bases lining up with TRBD1. V gave up 4 bases and J gave up 2 bases; unmatched junction bases: 0. The V gene's germline CDR1 is MNHNS and CDR2 SASEGT. There are 13 residues in the CDR3. The CDR3 loop reads CASSGDRAYEQYF. The CDR3 DNA sequence: TGTGCCAGCAGTGGGGACAGGGCCTACGAGCAGTACTTC.

This clone has only a few counts. This chain connects TRBV7-9 to TRBJ2-2; 7 nucleotides agree with TRBD2. With 0 bases clipped from V and 5 bases from J, the junction kept 6 bases outside the gene matches. The CDR3 has 16 residues. Germline CDR1 and CDR2: SEHNR and FQNEAQ (reference sequence). CDR3 in amino acids: CASSLAKGRGTGELFF. DNA for the CDR3: TGTGCCAGCAGCTTAGCGAAGGGGAGGGGTACCGGGGAGCTGTTTTTT.

Concerning this clone: This sample also contains other DNA sequences that code for the same CDR3. The chain is built from TRBV4-3 and TRBJ2-1; 8 bases are shared with TRBD2. This CDR3 region has 14 residues. Per germline, CDR1 LGHNA and CDR2 YSLEER. The V gene end was trimmed by 6 bases and the J gene end by 4 bases; junction bases not matched to a gene: 5. The CDR3 DNA reads as TGCGCCAGCAGTTATAGCGGGGATTACAATGAGCAGTTCTTC. Translating gives CASSYSGDYNEQFF.

This chain uses TRBV14 with TRBJ2-3; TRBD1 or TRBD2 may be the D gene (6 bases each). Deletions cut 4 bases from V and 5 bases from J, with 13 bases between. The CDR3 covers 14 residues. Germline assignment: CDR1 SGHDN and CDR2 FVKESK. CDR3 residues: CASSLLQGGDTQYF. In nucleotides, the CDR3 is TGTGCCAGCAGCCTCCTACAGGGAGGAGATACGCAGTATTTT. Drawing the rest from reference TRBV14 and TRBJ2-3, the complete variable domain is EAGVTQFPSHSVIEKGQTVTLRCDPISGHDNLYWYRRVMGKEIKFLLHFVKESKQDESGMPNNRFLAERTGGTYSTLKVQPAELEDSGVYFCASSLLQGGDTQYFGPGTRLTVL.

Only one count was recorded for this clone. V gene TRBV6-5 combines with J gene TRBJ2-7; no reliable D call. V was cut by 5 bases and J by 2 bases, with 10 bases left in between. The CDR3 loop spans 13 amino acids. CDR1 and CDR2 from the germline V gene are MNHEY and SVGAGI. This CDR3 reads CASSHPSPYEQYF. CDR3 sequence (DNA): TGTGCCAGCAGTCACCCAAGTCCCTACGAGCAGTACTTC.

The rearrangement links TRBV6-6 to TRBJ2-3; D uncertain. The CDR3 has 12 amino acids. Germline CDR1 and CDR2: MNHNY and SVGAGI (reference sequence). The V end lost 4 bases, the J end lost 4 bases, and 6 bases lay between the germline ends. The CDR3: CASSSSADTQYF. The CDR3 DNA reads TGTGCCAGCAGTTCATCTGCAGATACGCAGTATTTT.

The chain carries TRBV19 and TRBJ2-1; the match to TRBD1 covers 7 bases. The germline gives CDR1 LNHDA, CDR2 SQIVND (reference sequence). CDR3 size: 14 residues. J lost 2 bases, V lost 10 bases, and 8 bases had no gene match. The CDR3 nucleotides read TGTGCCACCGAGATCACAGGGGCCTACAATGAGCAGTTCTTC. It specifies CATEITGAYNEQFF.

The V gene is TRBV5-1, the J gene TRBJ2-2; no reliable D call. Trimming stripped 2 bases from V and 1 base from J, with 12 bases between. The CDR3 is 16 residues long. Germline CDR1 and CDR2: SGHRS and YFSETQ. CDR3 sequence (DNA): TGCGCCAGCAGCTTAGGGTCTAGTGGGAACACCGGGGAGCTGTTTTTT. The encoded protein is CASSLGSSGNTGELFF.

The rearrangement uses TRBV27 and TRBJ2-7, with a possible D match to TRBD1 (7 bases). V gave up 8 bases and J gave up 0 bases, with 17 bases separating them. The CDR3 runs 15 residues. Germline V gene data show CDR1 as MNHEY and CDR2 as SMNVEV (reference sequence). The CDR3 bases are TGTGCCAGCGGGCGAGGAGGGACAGCCTCCTACGAGCAGTACTTC. Translating gives CASGRGGTASYEQYF.

V gene TRBV5-1 combines with J gene TRBJ1-1; D is possibly TRBD1 (5 bases). V lost 0 bases, J lost 6 bases, and 18 bases lay in between. Germline CDR1 reads SGHRS; CDR2 reads YFSETQ. This CDR3 contains 16 residues. The CDR3 here is CASSLVAMMGVSEAFF. DNA for the CDR3: TGCGCCAGCAGCTTGGTGGCAATGATGGGGGTTTCTGAAGCTTTCTTT.

The chain couples TRBV19 to TRBJ1-1, with 8 bases matching TRBD1. The J segment lost 3 bases and the V segment lost 3 bases, leaving 9 bases of the junction unmatched. CDR1 and CDR2 (germline): LNHDA, SQIVND (reference sequence). The CDR3 has 16 residues. The CDR3 DNA reads as TGTGCCAGTAGTATTAGTGGGACAGGCGTTTACACTGAAGCTTTCTTT. Amino acid sequence: CASSISGTGVYTEAFF.

This chain connects TRBV6-1 to TRBJ2-5; tentative D call: TRBD2 (5 bases). There are 14 residues in the CDR3. Trimming took off 1 base at V and 2 bases at J, with 8 bases between the two ends. CDR1 is MNHNS, CDR2 SASEGT, per germline. DNA for the CDR3: TGTGCCAGCAGTGAAGTCCCGGGGCAAGAGACCCAGTACTTC. It specifies CASSEVPGQETQYF.